These T cell receptor beta chains were read from a single sample in a study of regulatory T cells in long-lasting Graves disease. From the multiplex PCR reads, TCRdb called clonotypes with MiXCR, one entry per CDR3 protein. Here the sample spans about 360,000 distinct CDR3 sequences, roughly 17% being singletons. The same specimen was also included in a second study, on T cells in Graves' hyperthyroidism and ophthalmopathy.

Sample: peripheral blood mononuclear cells (PBMCs), taken at new diagnosis, from a patient treated with antithyroid drugs. The origin of the receptors is a woman between 18 and 29 years old with Graves disease. CDR3s leave out the opening cysteine and the closing phenylalanine or tryptophan. The order of the fields is D gene, J gene, V gene, CDR3 protein. A D gene is named only where the DNA matches it firmly.

NA | TRBJ2-3 | TRBV3-1 | ASSQPLLSADTQY
TRBD1 | TRBJ1-5 | TRBV24-1 | ATSDATGVWSNQPQH
NA | TRBJ2-2 | TRBV6-9 | ASSYGRPNTGELL
NA | TRBJ2-7 | TRBV20-1 | SARDERGGASYEQY
NA | TRBJ2-2 | TRBV19 | ASTHAANTGELF
TRBD1 | TRBJ2-1 | TRBV27 | ATSTGVGNEQF
TRBD1 | TRBJ1-2 | TRBV6-4 | ASSPDRESSGYT
TRBD1 | TRBJ2-5 | TRBV13 | ASSLSNRGTGETQY
NA | TRBJ1-2 | TRBV28 | ASSLHRGPYGYT
NA | TRBJ1-3 | TRBV9 | ASSVVGVPGNTIY
NA | TRBJ2-2 | TRBV19 | ASSITGYTGELF
NA | TRBJ1-1 | TRBV5-1 | ASSLIGSNTEAF
TRBD2 | TRBJ2-5 | TRBV12-3/TRBV12-4 | ASSLETSGVKTQY
TRBD2 | TRBJ2-5 | TRBV4-1 | ASSQTGLGGETQY
NA | TRBJ2-7 | TRBV20-1 | SARSGSEQY
NA | TRBJ1-5 | TRBV10-3 | AINAEFNQPQH